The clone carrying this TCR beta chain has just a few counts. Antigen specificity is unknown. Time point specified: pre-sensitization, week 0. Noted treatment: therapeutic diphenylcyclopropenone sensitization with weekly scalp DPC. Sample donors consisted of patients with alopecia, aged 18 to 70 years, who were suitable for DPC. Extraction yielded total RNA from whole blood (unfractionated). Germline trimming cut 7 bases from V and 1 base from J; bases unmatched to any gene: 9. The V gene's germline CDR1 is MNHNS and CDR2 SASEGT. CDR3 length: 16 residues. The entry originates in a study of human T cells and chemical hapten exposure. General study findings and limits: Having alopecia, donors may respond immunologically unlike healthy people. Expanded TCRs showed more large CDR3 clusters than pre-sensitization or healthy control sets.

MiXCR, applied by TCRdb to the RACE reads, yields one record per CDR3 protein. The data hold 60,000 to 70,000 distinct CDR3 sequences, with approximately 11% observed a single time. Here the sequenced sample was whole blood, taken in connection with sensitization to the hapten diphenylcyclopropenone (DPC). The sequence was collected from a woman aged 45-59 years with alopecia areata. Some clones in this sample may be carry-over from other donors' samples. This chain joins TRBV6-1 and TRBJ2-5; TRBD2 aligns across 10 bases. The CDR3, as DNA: TGTGCCAGCACCCTCGGCTTAGCGGGGGGCCAAGAGACCCAGTACTTC. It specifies CASTLGLAGGQETQYF.